This TCR beta chain appears in the sequencing data of a study of identical twins. Study-wide findings and caveats: Abundant beta clonotypes from cord blood bore fewer insertions; memory repertoires lacked this pattern. Among out-of-frame alpha sequences shared by twins, low generation probability occurred in excess.

Concerning this clonotype itself: What it binds is not known. An end of the junction does not agree with germline; a read error may underlie this.

The germline V gene encodes CDR1 DFQATT and CDR2 SNEGSKA (reference sequence). The CDR3 spans 16 residues. TCRdb re-derived calls from the 5' RACE reads in MiXCR, one entry per CDR3 protein. The data show just under 550,000 distinct CDR3 sequences, about 16% seen once. This sample also belongs to another study, concerning yellow fever vaccine responses in identical twins.

The sequence was collected from a woman aged 18-29 years in good health. The rearrangement joins TRBV20-1 to TRBJ2-5, with 14 bases identical to TRBD2. The sample taken for sequencing was CD4+ T cells sorted from blood. The CDR3 DNA reads as TGCAGTGCGAGAGCGGGACTAGCGGGAGCACAAGAGACCCAGTACTTC. It specifies CSARAGLAGAQETQYF.